The 22 T cell receptor beta chains in this list originate from one sample, sequenced in a study of blood T cell repertoires in COVID-19. Sequencing was performed with immunoSEQ multiplex PCR; in TCRdb, only in-frame clones are kept and a portion is missing. The sample has about 160,000 clones, 87% seen once; the top ten hold 4% to 5%. The specimen was peripheral blood. These receptors were collected from a woman in her fifties or sixties with active or convalescent COVID-19.

The CDR3 spells CASSPLWEQETQYF. DNA of the CDR3: TGCGCCAGCAGCCCCCTTTGGGAGCAAGAGACCCAGTACTTC. This chain uses TRBV23-1 with TRBJ2-5, with D possibly matching TRBD2 (5 bases). TRBV23-1 is labeled an ORF, and its function is uncertain. V was cut by 6 bases and J by 2 bases, with 13 bases left in between. CDR3 size: 14 residues.

The chain employs TRBV7-2 and TRBJ1-5; D is perhaps TRBD1 (6 bases). Trimming removed 3 bases at V and 4 bases at J, with 16 bases between. Germline loops: CDR1 SGHTA, CDR2 FQGNSA. There are 16 residues in the CDR3. For the CDR3, the DNA is TGTGCCAGCAGCTTTGGCACAGGGCTAGATAATCAGCCCCAGCATTTT. Its protein is CASSFGTGLDNQPQHF.

The chain recombines TRBV30 with TRBJ2-3; 7 bases map to TRBD2. The germline V gene encodes CDR1 GTSNPN and CDR2 SVGIG (reference sequence). The CDR3 runs to 15 residues. With 5 bases clipped from V and 1 base from J, the junction kept 9 bases outside the gene matches. This CDR3 is CAWVLSGARTDTQYF. DNA of the CDR3: TGTGCCTGGGTACTAAGCGGGGCCCGCACAGATACGCAGTATTTT. Together with reference TRBV30 and TRBJ2-3, the CDR3 gives the full variable domain: SQTIHQWPATLVQPVGSPLSLECTVEGTSNPNLYWYRQAAGRGLQLLFYSVGIGQISSEVPQNLSASRPQDRQFILSSKKLLLSDSGFYLCAWVLSGARTDTQYFGPGTRLTVL.

J is TRBJ2-1 and V is TRBV6-5, with 10 bases lining up with TRBD2. The CDR3 loop spans 15 amino acids. V lost 4 bases to trimming and J lost 3 bases; unmatched junction nucleotides: 3. Germline values: CDR1 MNHEY, CDR2 SVGAGI. The CDR3, as DNA: TGTGCCAGCAGTTCGGGACTAGCGAGCTACAATGAGCAGTTCTTC. This gives the protein CASSSGLASYNEQFF.

This clone has a single count. J is TRBJ1-2 and V is TRBV7-2; 8 bases align to TRBD1. This CDR3 region has 13 residues. Germline CDR1 SGHTA, CDR2 FQGNSA. After removal of 4 bases from V and 2 bases from J, the junction contained 0 bases not matched to a gene. CDR3 loop: CASSWDRNYGYTF. Written as DNA, the CDR3 is TGTGCCAGCAGCTGGGACAGGAACTATGGCTACACCTTC. Drawing the rest from reference TRBV7-2 and TRBJ1-2, the complete variable domain is GAGVSQSPSNKVTEKGKDVELRCDPISGHTALYWYRQSLGQGLEFLIYFQGNSAPDKSGLPSDRFSAERTGGSVSTLTIQRTQQEDSAVYLCASSWDRNYGYTFGSGTRLTVV.

The rearrangement uses TRBV19 and TRBJ1-1; D is unresolved. Trimming took off 7 bases at V and 1 base at J, with 13 bases between the two ends. The CDR3 is 14 residues long. CDR1 is LNHDA, CDR2 SQIVND, per germline (reference sequence). The CDR3 spells CASKKDGKNTEAFF. In DNA form, the CDR3 reads TGTGCCAGTAAAAAGGACGGGAAGAACACTGAAGCTTTCTTT. Using reference TRBV19 and TRBJ1-1 for the parts outside the CDR3, the full variable domain is DGGITQSPKYLFRKEGQNVTLSCEQNLNHDAMYWYRQDPGQGLRLIYYSQIVNDFQKGDIAEGYSVSREKKESFPLTVTSAQKNPTAFYLCASKKDGKNTEAFFGQGTRLTVV.

Comments on this clone: The sample carries other DNA sequences with the same CDR3. The CDR3 here is CASSPGGPGSGNTIYF. The CDR3 region has the DNA TGTGCCAGCTCTCCCGGGGGGCCCGGCTCTGGAAACACCATATATTTT. V is TRBV18 and J is TRBJ1-3; D possibly corresponds to TRBD1 (6 bases). The germline gives CDR1 KGHSH, CDR2 LQKENI. The CDR3 is 16 residues long. With 6 bases removed from V and 0 bases from J, the gap between germline ends came to 15 bases.

This chain links TRBV2 with TRBJ2-3; possibly TRBD2 for D (6 bases). Trimming left V 4 bases short and J 2 bases short, with 13 bases between. CDR1 SNHLY and CDR2 FYNNEI come from the germline V gene. This CDR3 comprises 15 residues. CDR3 amino acids: CASSVSRGTTDTQYF. In nucleotides, the CDR3 is TGTGCCAGCAGTGTCTCTCGGGGGACCACAGATACGCAGTATTTT.

This clone showed up just a few times. The V and J genes are TRBV30 and TRBJ1-1, with a possible D match to TRBD1 (6 bases). Trimming left V 4 bases short and J 3 bases short, with 18 bases between. This CDR3 is 15 amino acids long. CDR1 and CDR2 from the germline V gene are GTSNPN and SVGIG (reference sequence). The chain's CDR3 is CAWNRDIIIYTEAFF. The DNA for the CDR3 is TGTGCCTGGAACCGGGACATAATTATATACACTGAAGCTTTCTTT.

V is TRBV18 and J is TRBJ1-4, with D possibly being TRBD1 (5 bases). Trimming shortened V by 3 bases and J by 8 bases, and 13 bases separated the two germline ends. The length of the CDR3 is 14 residues. Germline values: CDR1 KGHSH, CDR2 LQKENI. The CDR3, as DNA: TGTGCCAGCTCACCGACCCCGGGGGGAGAAAAACTGTTTTTT. Its translation: CASSPTPGGEKLFF.

J is TRBJ2-1 and V is TRBV7-2; the D gene is possibly TRBD1 (7 bases). Germline V lookup: CDR1 SGHTA, CDR2 FQGNSA. Trimming left V 1 base short and J 7 bases short, with 17 bases between. This CDR3 is 16 amino acids long. CDR3 sequence reads: CASSLGGTAPLNEQFF. CDR3 in DNA: TGTGCCAGCAGCTTAGGCGGGACAGCCCCTTTGAATGAGCAGTTCTTC.

Ten or more counts support this clone. CDR3 region: CASSKSAYEQYF. Written as DNA, the CDR3 is TGTGCCAGCAGTAAATCCGCCTACGAGCAGTACTTC. The chain recombines TRBV2 with TRBJ2-7; D call uncertain. Trimming shortened V by 5 bases and J by 2 bases, and 7 bases separated the two germline ends. Germline CDR1 reads SNHLY; CDR2 reads FYNNEI. The CDR3 contains 12 residues.

This clone appeared a single time. The V call is TRBV5-5, the J call TRBJ1-6; a weak D match, TRBD1 (6 bases). Germline V CDR1 and CDR2: SGHKS, YYEKEE (reference sequence). V lost 5 bases, J lost 9 bases, and 15 bases lay in between. The CDR3 is 14 amino acids. The CDR3 bases are TGTGCCAGCAGAGGCTCGGACAGAATTTCACCCCTCCACTTT. This encodes CASRGSDRISPLHF.

J is TRBJ2-1 and V is TRBV11-3; 9 positions match TRBD2. This CDR3 contains 16 residues. V was pared by 1 base and J by 2 bases, with 3 bases of the junction left unmatched. Germline CDR1 reads SGHNT; CDR2 reads YENEEA. Written as DNA, the CDR3 is TGTGCCAGCAGCTTAGGTTCTAGCGGGACCTACAATGAGCAGTTCTTC. As protein: CASSLGSSGTYNEQFF.

The chain carries TRBV5-1 and TRBJ1-1, with unresolved D. The CDR3 consists of 13 residues. V shed 0 bases and J shed 7 bases, with 10 bases lying between them. Germline CDR1 SGHRS, CDR2 YFSETQ. The CDR3 spells CASSLGPGIEAFF. The CDR3 DNA sequence: TGCGCCAGCAGCTTGGGACCGGGTATTGAAGCTTTCTTT. The complete variable domain, with remaining parts taken from reference TRBV5-1 and TRBJ1-1, reads KAGVTQTPRYLIKTRGQQVTLSCSPISGHRSVSWYQQTPGQGLQFLFEYFSETQRNKGNFPGRFSGRQFSNSRSEMNVSTLELGDSALYLCASSLGPGIEAFFGQGTRLTVV.

In DNA, the CDR3 is TGTGCCAGCAGTGAAGCGGGTAGCGTTTACGAGCAGTACTTC. The encoded protein is CASSEAGSVYEQYF. The rearrangement joins TRBV2 to TRBJ2-7; weak D call: TRBD2 (5 bases). Trimming stripped 0 bases from V and 4 bases from J, with 10 bases between. The CDR3 is made up of 14 amino acids. Germline CDR1 SNHLY, CDR2 FYNNEI.

The CDR3 protein is CASSLELTQGSRQPQHF. As DNA, the CDR3 is TGTGCCAGCAGCTTGGAGCTGACGCAGGGGTCGAGGCAGCCCCAGCATTTT. J is TRBJ1-5 and V is TRBV5-5, with D maybe TRBD1 (6 bases). Deletions cut 0 bases from V and 7 bases from J, with 20 bases between. CDR3 length: 17 amino acids. Germline loops: CDR1 SGHKS, CDR2 YYEKEE (reference sequence).

The chain combines TRBV11-2 with TRBJ1-1; 9 bases are shared with TRBD1. The germline CDR1 and CDR2 sequences are SGHAT and FQNNGV. The CDR3 length is 14 residues. Trimming removed 5 bases from V and 1 base from J; junction bases left unmatched: 2. CDR3 sequence reads: CASSRQGGNTEAFF. The CDR3 nucleotides read TGTGCCAGCAGCAGACAGGGGGGGAACACTGAAGCTTTCTTT.

Only a few counts were recorded for this clone. This chain joins TRBV4-1 and TRBJ2-7; 11 positions match TRBD1. Trimming at V came to 3 bases and at J to 4 bases, leaving 5 bases not matched to a gene. Germline V gene data show CDR1 as MGHRA and CDR2 as YSYEKL. The CDR3 loop spans 15 amino acids. CDR3 loop: CASSHGQGAQYEQYF. CDR3 bases: TGCGCCAGCAGCCACGGACAGGGGGCACAATACGAGCAGTACTTC.

The CDR3: CASSLGRGGEETQYF. The CDR3 coding sequence is TGTGCCAGCAGCTTGGGACGGGGGGGCGAAGAGACCCAGTACTTC. The V gene is TRBV5-4, the J gene TRBJ2-5; TRBD2 matches 8 bases. This CDR3 contains 15 residues. The germline V gene encodes CDR1 SGHNT and CDR2 YYREEE (reference sequence). V shed 0 bases and J 3 bases; nucleotides not matched to a gene: 4.

V usage is TRBV7-2 and J usage is TRBJ2-7, with TRBD1 as a possible D gene (6 bases). CDR3 length: 13 residues. CDR1 is SGHTA, CDR2 FQGNSA, per germline. Trimming took off 5 bases at V and 4 bases at J, with 12 bases between the two ends. CDR3 DNA sequence: TGTGCCAGCAGCCCAAGGACAGCTTACGAGCAGTACTTC. Its protein is CASSPRTAYEQYF.

The chain has TRBV2 and TRBJ2-6, with D tentatively TRBD2 (5 bases). The ends were cut back, 4 bases at V and 0 bases at J, with 16 bases in the middle. The CDR3 is made up of 18 amino acids. CDR1 is SNHLY and CDR2 is FYNNEI in the germline V gene. DNA of the CDR3: TGTGCCAGCAGTGGGGAGTGGGTGTTTCGCTCTGGGGCCAACGTCCTGACTTTC. Amino acid sequence: CASSGEWVFRSGANVLTF.